Listed below are T cell receptor beta chains from one sample, sequenced in a study of blood T cell repertoires in COVID-19. Sequencing used immunoSEQ multiplex PCR; TCRdb keeps in-frame clones, though not all of them. The data hold approximately 100,000 clones, with more than 75% observed a single time. The sequenced material came from peripheral blood. These receptors were collected from a man aged 55 to 70 with acute or convalescent COVID-19. CDR3s include the opening cysteine and the closing phenylalanine or tryptophan. Fields, in order: CDR3 length, clone size, V gene, J gene, D gene, CDR3 protein, CDR3 DNA. The D gene is left open where the match is weak. Expanded clones are given a class, and other clones once, few, many or no size at all.

15	-	TRBV9	TRBJ2-2	-	CASSVVASNTGELFF	TGTGCCAGCAGCGTCGTAGCTTCTAACACCGGGGAGCTGTTTTTT
14	-	TRBV20-1	TRBJ2-5	TRBD1	CSASKGQPGETQYF	TGCAGTGCTAGTAAGGGACAGCCGGGGGAGACCCAGTACTTC
18	once	TRBV29-1	TRBJ2-3	TRBD2	CSVEGSGTSGIYTDTQYF	TGCAGCGTTGAAGGCTCCGGGACTAGCGGGATATACACAGATACGCAGTATTTT
14	-	TRBV5-1	TRBJ2-1	TRBD2	CASSLGGSGNEQFF	TGCGCCAGCAGCTTGGGCGGGAGTGGAAATGAGCAGTTCTTC
13	few	TRBV11-2	TRBJ1-1	-	CASSLYLNTEAFF	TGTGCCAGCAGCTTATATTTGAACACTGAAGCTTTCTTT
15	-	TRBV7-2	TRBJ1-3	-	CASSRWGGLGNTIYF	TGTGCCAGCAGTCGTTGGGGGGGACTTGGAAACACCATATATTTT
14	-	TRBV27	TRBJ2-5	-	CASSFVPAQETQYF	TGTGCCAGCAGTTTTGTTCCAGCGCAAGAGACCCAGTACTTC
15	once	TRBV5-1	TRBJ2-2	-	CASSQEGRNTGELFF	TGCGCCAGCAGCCAGGAGGGCCGAAACACCGGGGAGCTGTTTTTT
13	-	TRBV12-3/TRBV12-4	TRBJ2-7	TRBD1	CASGETGAYEQYF	TGTGCCAGCGGGGAGACAGGGGCCTACGAGCAGTACTTC
16	once	TRBV11-2	TRBJ2-7	TRBD2	CASSLRTSGRLNEQYF	TGTGCCAGCAGCCTAAGGACTAGCGGGAGACTCAACGAGCAGTACTTC
15	-	TRBV6-6	TRBJ2-2	TRBD1	CASSYRGRSTGELFF	TGTGCCAGCAGTTACAGGGGGCGCAGCACCGGGGAGCTGTTTTTT
15	-	TRBV28	TRBJ2-7	TRBD2	CASTDQAGISYEQYF	TGTGCCAGCACCGACCAAGCGGGGATCTCCTACGAGCAGTACTTC
16	-	TRBV7-8	TRBJ1-1	-	CASSHLRARVDTEAFF	TGTGCCAGCAGCCACCTCAGGGCTAGGGTGGACACTGAAGCTTTCTTT
16	-	TRBV29-1	TRBJ2-5	-	CSVEDKKTANQETQYF	TGCAGCGTTGAAGATAAGAAAACAGCTAACCAAGAGACCCAGTACTTC
14	-	TRBV7-2	TRBJ2-2	TRBD1	CASSPRTGWRELFF	TGTGCCAGCAGCCCCCGGACAGGGTGGCGGGAGCTGTTTTTT
14	few	TRBV19	TRBJ1-6	TRBD1	CASSPQGVQSPLHF	TGTGCCAGTAGTCCCCAGGGGGTTCAATCACCCCTCCACTTT
17	-	TRBV6-8	TRBJ1-6	TRBD1	CASSYKDRGSYNSPLHF	TGTGCCAGCAGTTACAAGGACAGGGGTTCCTATAATTCACCCCTCCACTTT
17	-	TRBV5-1	TRBJ2-5	TRBD2	CASSLLAGGLGEETQYF	TGCGCCAGCAGCTTGTTAGCGGGAGGGCTCGGGGAAGAGACCCAGTACTTC
18	-	TRBV5-1	TRBJ2-2	TRBD2	CASSSHYSGRAGTGELFF	TGCGCCAGCAGCTCCCACTATAGCGGGAGGGCAGGGACCGGGGAGCTGTTTTTT
12	-	TRBV21-1	TRBJ1-1	-	CASSKARSEAFF	TGTGCCAGCAGCAAAGCCCGTTCCGAAGCTTTCTTT
15	-	TRBV2	TRBJ2-3	TRBD1	CASSLRTGGTDTQYF	TGTGCCAGCAGTTTGAGGACAGGGGGCACAGATACGCAGTATTTT
15	few	TRBV2	TRBJ2-1	TRBD2	CASSPTSGRNNEQFF	TGTGCCAGCAGTCCTACTAGCGGGAGGAACAATGAGCAGTTCTTC
15	-	TRBV7-2	TRBJ2-2	-	CASSSYRKTGGELFF	TGTGCCAGCAGCTCTTACAGGAAAACGGGCGGGGAGCTGTTTTTT
15	-	TRBV7-9	TRBJ2-2	-	CASSTDSANTGELFF	TGTGCCAGCAGCACAGACAGCGCGAACACCGGGGAGCTGTTTTTT
12	-	TRBV19	TRBJ2-3	-	CASSMGHNTQYF	TGTGCCAGTAGTATGGGACACAATACGCAGTATTTT
13	few	TRBV7-2	TRBJ1-1	-	CASSLGSGTEAFF	TGTGCCAGCAGCTTAGGGTCCGGCACTGAAGCTTTCTTT